This entry is about one T cell receptor beta chain. This CDR3 spans 13 amino acids. Germline V gene data show CDR1 as LGHDT and CDR2 as YNNKEL (reference sequence). The second PCR ran roughly 6 to 11 cycles with a sample-barcoded 5' primer and J-beta primers. TCRdb fed the 5' RACE reads into MiXCR, producing one record per CDR3 protein. The sample includes fewer than 1,000,000 distinct CDR3 sequences, more than 40% of them seen just once. The record originates from a study of blood T cells in healthy people across ages. The material sequenced was blood. The chain recombines TRBV3-1 with TRBJ2-1, with D maybe TRBD1 (5 bases). Near its end, the DNA agrees better with TRBJ2-7, so the J call may be wrong. The receptor was isolated from a man aged 60 to 75 in good health. The CDR3 DNA reads as TGTGCCAGCAGCCGAGGTTGGGGCAATGAGCAGTACTTC. Translated: CASSRGWGNEQYF.